This TCR beta chain was identified in a study of T-cell memory formation after mild COVID-19. Via MiXCR, TCRdb re-called the 5' RACE reads, giving one row per CDR3 protein. In the table there are hundreds of thousands of distinct CDR3 sequences, 20% to 25% of which are singletons. This clonotype was seen only a few times. The material sequenced was PBMCs or a T cell subset sorted from them (not recorded which). This TCR was recovered from an adult woman who had mild COVID-19 (a few samples of this study predate the infection). Cell type and time point are not known.

The CDR3 region has the DNA TGTGCCAGCAGCTTAAGGCGGACAGCTCGGACGAATACGCAGTATTTT. Its translation is CASSLRRTARTNTQYF. This chain connects TRBV7-3 to TRBJ2-3, with a possible D match to TRBD1 (6 bases). There are 16 residues in the CDR3. Per germline, CDR1 SGHTA and CDR2 FQGTGA. The ends were cut back, 1 base at V and 7 bases at J, with 18 bases in the middle.